The sequence of this T cell receptor (beta chain) was determined in a study of blood T cell repertoires in COVID-19. This table comes from immunoSEQ multiplex PCR, and its TCRdb copy is limited to in-frame clones, with some not included. Among some 150,000 clones listed, approximately 86% were seen once. Germline V lookup: CDR1 SGHAT, CDR2 FQNNGV. Germline trimming cut 2 bases from V and 5 bases from J; bases unmatched to any gene: 0. The length of the CDR3 is 13 residues. The chain uses TRBV11-2 and TRBJ1-5; 7 bases agree with TRBD1. Material: peripheral blood. The TCR originated in a man in his 70s with acute or convalescent COVID-19. The CDR3 DNA reads TGTGCCAGCAGCTTACAGGGGGATCAGCCCCAGCATTTT. Its protein is CASSLQGDQPQHF.